The present entry profiles one T cell receptor beta chain with its context. Its antigen is as yet unknown. The CD4+ fraction was divided into a CD45RA+ naive subset and a CD45RA-negative memory subset. The entry originates in a study of shared clonotypes between healthy human individuals. Overall study results and limits: Only blood was sampled; tissue repertoires likely differ. Incompleteness in sorted-subset sequencing, despite large depth, was shown by rarefaction.

Trimming cost V 6 bases and J 7 bases; bases outside gene matches: 11. The CDR3 has 16 residues. The germline CDR1 and CDR2 sequences are SNHLY and FYNNEI. The repertoire was sequenced with immunoSEQ multiplex PCR; TCRdb's copy has only in-frame clones and lacks some. The sample lists roughly 2 million clones, approximately 95% occurring once. The chain couples TRBV2 to TRBJ2-7; 14 positions agree with TRBD2. This clonotype originated in a man aged 18 to 29 in good health. Sample: naive CD4+ T cells sorted from blood. Subset noted: CD45RA+ positively selected. CDR3 region: CASRKTSGGVLREQYF. As DNA, the CDR3 is TGTGCCAGCAGGAAGACTAGCGGGGGGGTTCTACGAGAGCAGTACTTC.